The clone carrying this T cell receptor beta chain was counted many times. Tregs were sorted as CD4+CD25+CD127-/low cells. This CDR3 is 11 amino acids long. Germline loops: CDR1 SNHLY, CDR2 FYNNEI. Trimming took 8 bases from V and 6 from J, leaving 8 bases between them. Semi-nested PCR with Nested Universal Primer A followed constant-region reverse priming of full-length variable regions. MiXCR was run by TCRdb on the 5' RACE reads, yielding one entry per CDR3 protein. The sample has 11,000 or so distinct CDR3 sequences; about a quarter are singletons. Sequencing was done on a sample of Tregs sorted from a lymph node. The receptor was derived from a female donor with breast cancer. This chain links TRBV2 with TRBJ2-1; D gene uncertain. The CDR3 DNA follows: TGTGCCAGCGGATGGAGCAATGAGCAGTTCTTC. It yields the protein CASGWSNEQFF.